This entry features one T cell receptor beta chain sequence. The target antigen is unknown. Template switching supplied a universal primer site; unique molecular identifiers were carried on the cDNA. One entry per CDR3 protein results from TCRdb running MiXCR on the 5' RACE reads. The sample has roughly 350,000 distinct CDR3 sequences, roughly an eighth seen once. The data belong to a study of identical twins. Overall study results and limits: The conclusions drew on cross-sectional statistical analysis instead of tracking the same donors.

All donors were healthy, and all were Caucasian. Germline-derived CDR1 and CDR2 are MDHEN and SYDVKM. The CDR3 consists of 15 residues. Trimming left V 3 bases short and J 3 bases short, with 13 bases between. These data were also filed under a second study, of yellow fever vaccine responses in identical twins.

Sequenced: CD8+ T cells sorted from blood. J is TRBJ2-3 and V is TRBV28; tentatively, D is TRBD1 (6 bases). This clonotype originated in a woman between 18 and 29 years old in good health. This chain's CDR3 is CASSFGQKVTDTQYF. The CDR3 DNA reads TGTGCCAGCAGTTTTGGACAGAAAGTTACAGATACGCAGTATTTT.